The 31 T cell receptor beta chains reported below all come from one sample, sequenced in a study of response to subunit inactivated influenza vaccine. Each CDR3 protein is one row after TCRdb ran MiXCR on the RT-PCR reads. This sample has roughly 620,000 distinct CDR3 sequences, with over 9% found just once. The same data also went into a second study, on T cells expressing NK-cell markers. That paper notes: A 5'RACE template switching approach incorporating UMIs was used to make TCR beta cDNA.

The source material was PBMCs from blood, sampled on the day of vaccination. The receptors stem from a man between 50 and 59 years old who received an inactivated influenza vaccine.

This clonotype was detected many times. The rearrangement links TRBV4-3 to TRBJ1-1; 7 nucleotides match TRBD1. The germline V gene encodes CDR1 LGHNA and CDR2 YSLEER. This CDR3 contains 15 residues. Trimming took 1 base from V and 5 from J; bases not matched to a gene: 7. The DNA of the CDR3 is TGCGCCAGCAGCCAAGGGGCAGGGGGATGGACTGAAGCTTTCTTT. Translation gives CASSQGAGGWTEAFF.

There are many counts of this clonotype. The rearrangement joins TRBV29-1 to TRBJ1-4; D perhaps matches TRBD1 (5 bases). The CDR3 consists of 12 residues. Germline lookup yields CDR1 SQVTM and CDR2 ANQGSEA. Trimming shortened V by 6 bases and J by 3 bases, and 8 bases separated the two germline ends. Written as DNA, the CDR3 is TGCAGCGTCGGGGGTTCTAATGAAAAACTGTTTTTT. Its translation: CSVGGSNEKLFF.

This clonotype was detected a few times. The V gene is TRBV5-6, the J gene TRBJ2-1; possibly TRBD1 for D (6 bases). This CDR3 is built from 16 residues. Trimming removed 1 base from V and 5 bases from J, with 16 bases in between. The V gene's germline CDR1 is SGHDT and CDR2 YYEEEE. CDR3 nucleotide sequence: TGTGCCAGCAGCTTGTTGGGGGCGAAGGATCACAATGAGCAGTTCTTC. Residues: CASSLLGAKDHNEQFF.

This rearrangement joins TRBV27 to TRBJ2-5; no definite D call. Germline lookup yields CDR1 MNHEY and CDR2 SMNVEV (reference sequence). The CDR3 is 15 residues long. Trimming took off 6 bases at V and 2 bases at J, with 16 bases between the two ends. In DNA form, the CDR3 reads TGTGCCAGCAGGACGTTTATCGAGTCACAAGAGACCCAGTACTTC. Translated: CASRTFIESQETQYF.

The chain uses TRBV7-2 and TRBJ2-5, with D possibly being TRBD2 (5 bases). The last part of the DNA fits TRBJ2-1 better; the J call may be wrong. The CDR3 is made up of 16 amino acids. CDR1 and CDR2 from the germline V gene are SGHTA and FQGNSA. CDR3 amino acids: CASSFVRGSGKETQFF. The CDR3, as DNA: TGTGCCAGCAGCTTTGTTCGTGGGAGCGGAAAAGAGACCCAGTTCTTC.

There are a few counts of this clonotype. The rearrangement joins TRBV28 to TRBJ2-7; D is perhaps TRBD1 (5 bases). The CDR3 loop spans 19 amino acids. Trimming stripped 6 bases from V and 0 bases from J, with 27 bases between. The germline V gene has CDR1 MDHEN and CDR2 SYDVKM. The CDR3 loop reads CASSPPPLDRSRSSYEQYF. CDR3 coding DNA: TGTGCCAGCAGCCCACCCCCCCTTGACAGATCGCGAAGCTCCTACGAGCAGTACTTC.

In its sample, this clonotype was seen a few times. V usage is TRBV29-1 and J usage is TRBJ2-1; 9 bases align to TRBD1. J was trimmed by 8 bases and V by 6 bases; bases with no gene match: 11. CDR3 size: 14 residues. Per germline, CDR1 SQVTM and CDR2 ANQGSEA. CDR3 sequence reads: CSVSGTGTSDEQFF. The CDR3 bases are TGCAGCGTGTCCGGGACAGGGACTTCCGATGAGCAGTTCTTC.

This chain links TRBV7-9 with TRBJ2-6; D is undetermined. The V and J ends lost 2 bases and 4 bases respectively, with 12 bases between them. The CDR3 sequence is 16 residues long. The germline CDR1 and CDR2 sequences are SEHNR and FQNEAQ (reference sequence). The CDR3 here is CASSLSGSRGANVLTF. CDR3 bases: TGTGCCAGCAGCTTATCGGGTTCTCGGGGGGCCAACGTCCTGACTTTC.

This clonotype has more than one count but fewer than ten. This chain uses TRBV2 with TRBJ2-5; 8 bases match TRBD2. The germline CDR1 and CDR2 sequences are SNHLY and FYNNEI. The trim removed 4 bases at V and 5 bases at J, leaving 9 bases unmatched. The CDR3 covers 15 residues. The CDR3 here is CASSAEAGAGETQYF. CDR3 DNA: TGTGCCAGCAGTGCCGAAGCGGGGGCGGGGGAGACCCAGTACTTC.

The gene calls are TRBV4-1 and TRBJ1-5; possibly TRBD1 for D (5 bases). With 0 bases removed from V and 11 bases from J, the gap between germline ends came to 23 bases. The CDR3 is 17 amino acids. Germline V gene lookup returns CDR1 MGHRA and CDR2 YSYEKL. This CDR3 reads CASSQEFSGTSAVAQHF. For the CDR3, the DNA is TGCGCCAGCAGCCAAGAATTTTCCGGGACGTCCGCGGTAGCCCAGCATTTT.

This clonotype was seen more than once but under ten times. The chain is built from TRBV20-1 and TRBJ2-2; the D gene is possibly TRBD2 (5 bases). The V end lost 5 bases, the J end lost 0 bases, and 13 bases lay between the germline ends. The CDR3 is 15 amino acids. Germline V gene lookup returns CDR1 DFQATT and CDR2 SNEGSKA (reference sequence). CDR3 bases: TGCAGTGCTGGGGTAGATAGCGCGAACACCGGGGAGCTGTTTTTT. It specifies CSAGVDSANTGELFF.

This clonotype came up a few times. The gene calls are TRBV7-8 and TRBJ1-1, with 7 nucleotides matching TRBD1. The germline CDR1 and CDR2 sequences are SGHVS and FQNEAQ. The CDR3 spans 16 residues. J gave up 4 bases and V 4 bases, and 12 bases lay outside the gene matches. CDR3 residues: CASSSGNAGTVTEAFF. Written as DNA, the CDR3 is TGTGCCAGCAGCTCCGGAAATGCCGGGACAGTCACTGAAGCTTTCTTT.

The chain employs TRBV29-1 and TRBJ2-2, with D uncertain. Germline V gene data show CDR1 as SQVTM and CDR2 as ANQGSEA. Deletions cut 6 bases from V and 3 bases from J, with 8 bases between. The CDR3 is 12 residues long. The CDR3 DNA reads as TGCAGCGTCTTTCGAGACACCGGGGAGCTGTTTTTT. Its translation: CSVFRDTGELFF.

The genes are TRBV11-2 and TRBJ2-7, with 8 positions matching TRBD2. V was clipped by 3 bases and J by 2 bases; unmatched bases: 6. CDR3 length: 15 amino acids. Germline loops: CDR1 SGHAT, CDR2 FQNNGV. Here the CDR3 DNA reads TGTGCCAGCAGCTTGACCGGGACTAGAACCTACGAGCAGTACTTC. This codes for CASSLTGTRTYEQYF. The full variable domain, in which reference TRBV11-2 and TRBJ2-7 provide the parts outside the CDR3, is EAGVAQSPRYKIIEKRQSVAFWCNPISGHATLYWYQQILGQGPKLLIQFQNNGVVDDSQLPKDRFSAERLKGVDSTLKIQPAKLEDSAVYLCASSLTGTRTYEQYFGPGTRLTVT.

This chain connects TRBV29-1 to TRBJ2-2; D gene ambiguous. From germline, CDR1 is SQVTM and CDR2 ANQGSEA. The germline V and J ends were trimmed by 4 bases and 6 bases, with 6 bases remaining between them. This CDR3 has 11 residues. The CDR3 loop reads CSVGWAGELFF. DNA for the CDR3: TGCAGCGTTGGTTGGGCCGGGGAGCTGTTTTTT.

The genes are TRBV11-2 and TRBJ2-7; 11 bases are shared with TRBD1. The germline V gene encodes CDR1 SGHAT and CDR2 FQNNGV. The junction had 6 bases not matched to a gene; V was cut back by 2 bases and J by 3 bases. The CDR3 sequence is 16 residues long. The CDR3 DNA follows: TGTGCCAGCAGCTTATTTAGCGGGACAGGGGGCTACGAGCAGTACTTC. It is translated as CASSLFSGTGGYEQYF.

The rearrangement joins TRBV6-1 to TRBJ2-7, with TRBD1 matching over 7 bases. The germline V gene has CDR1 MNHNS and CDR2 SASEGT. With V trimmed by 5 bases and J by 6 bases, 10 bases remained unmatched. The CDR3 runs 14 residues. For the CDR3, the DNA is TGTGCCAGCAGTCCGTCGACAGGGAACCCCGAGCAGTACTTC. Translation: CASSPSTGNPEQYF.

The chain's CDR3 is CSATGQPYEQYF. The CDR3 nucleotides are TGCAGTGCAACGGGACAGCCCTACGAGCAGTACTTC. The chain couples TRBV20-1 to TRBJ2-7; TRBD1 matches at 7 bases. The CDR3 has 12 residues. V lost 6 bases to trimming and J lost 2 bases; unmatched junction nucleotides: 4. Germline V lookup: CDR1 DFQATT, CDR2 SNEGSKA (reference sequence).

The chain carries TRBV29-1 and TRBJ1-1; D remains unclear. V was pared by 4 bases and J by 1 base, with 10 bases between. Germline V gene data show CDR1 as SQVTM and CDR2 as ANQGSEA. This CDR3 has 13 residues. The CDR3 protein is CSVVVLKNTEAFF. The CDR3 region has the DNA TGCAGCGTTGTGGTTTTAAAGAACACTGAAGCTTTCTTT. The full variable domain, with the rest looked up from reference TRBV29-1 and TRBJ1-1, is SAVISQKPSRDICQRGTSLTIQCQVDSQVTMMFWYRQQPGQSLTLIATANQGSEATYESGFVIDKFPISRPNLTFSTLTVSNMSPEDSSIYLCSVVVLKNTEAFFGQGTRLTVV.

The chain is built from TRBV20-1 and TRBJ2-1, with a possible D match to TRBD2 (7 bases). V gave up 2 bases and J gave up 5 bases, with 16 bases separating them. The CDR3 is made up of 15 amino acids. Germline CDR1 reads DFQATT; CDR2 reads SNEGSKA (reference sequence). This CDR3 reads CSARIIGGANNEQFF. The CDR3 DNA sequence: TGCAGTGCTAGAATCATAGGGGGGGCTAACAATGAGCAGTTCTTC.

The chain links TRBV7-2 to TRBJ2-3; TRBD2 matches at 12 bases. CDR1 is SGHTA and CDR2 is FQGNSA in the germline V gene. J lost 4 bases, V lost 3 bases, and 5 bases had no gene match. The CDR3 is 16 amino acids. CDR3 bases: TGTGCCAGCAGCTTCTCTAGCGGGGGGGCCGCAGATACGCAGTATTTT. It encodes CASSFSSGGAADTQYF.

Only a few counts were recorded for this clonotype. The rearrangement uses TRBV7-2 and TRBJ2-1, with 9 bases fitting TRBD2. CDR1 is SGHTA, CDR2 FQGNSA, per germline. This CDR3 spans 16 amino acids. V trimming: 2 bases; J trimming: 3 bases; junction bases outside the gene matches: 5. CDR3 protein: CASSLWREGRYNEQFF. The CDR3 DNA reads TGTGCCAGCAGCTTATGGCGGGAGGGCCGCTACAATGAGCAGTTCTTC.

The chain couples TRBV7-9 to TRBJ1-1; TRBD1 is a possible D gene (6 bases). This CDR3 contains 15 residues. Germline V lookup: CDR1 SEHNR, CDR2 FQNEAQ (reference sequence). V was pared by 5 bases and J by 4 bases, with 17 bases between. Here the CDR3 DNA reads TGTGCCAGCAGCCACAACACAGGGAGAATCACTGAAGCTTTCTTT. It encodes CASSHNTGRITEAFF.

This sequence joins TRBV20-1 and TRBJ2-3, with D unclear. The CDR3 totals 15 residues. The germline V and J ends were trimmed by 0 bases and 7 bases, with 17 bases remaining between them. Germline values: CDR1 DFQATT, CDR2 SNEGSKA (reference sequence). The CDR3 spells CSARDLSGTTNTQYF. The DNA of the CDR3 is TGCAGTGCTAGAGATCTGAGTGGTACCACCAATACGCAGTATTTT.

The chain couples TRBV14 to TRBJ2-3; tentatively, D is TRBD1 or TRBD2 (5 bases each). The CDR3 is made up of 14 amino acids. With 4 bases removed from V and 1 base from J, the gap between germline ends came to 9 bases. CDR1 is SGHDN and CDR2 is FVKESK in the germline V gene. The CDR3 nucleotides are TGTGCCAGCAGCCGGGGGTGGGGCACAGATACGCAGTATTTT. Translation: CASSRGWGTDTQYF.

The chain couples TRBV4-3 to TRBJ2-4; 12 positions match TRBD2. With V trimmed by 5 bases and J by 3 bases, 5 bases remained unmatched. Germline V gene lookup returns CDR1 LGHNA and CDR2 YSLEER. This CDR3 is built from 16 residues. This CDR3 is CASSLGLAGYKNIQYF. In nucleotides, the CDR3 is TGCGCCAGCAGCTTAGGACTAGCGGGATACAAAAACATTCAGTACTTC.

This clonotype turned up a few times. The chain recombines TRBV15 with TRBJ1-5; D not certain. CDR1 LNHNV and CDR2 YYDKDF come from the germline V gene (reference sequence). With 1 base removed from V and 0 bases from J, the gap between germline ends came to 10 bases. The CDR3 sequence is 16 residues long. DNA of the CDR3: TGTGCCACCAGCAGAGCGACACTGAATAGCAATCAGCCCCAGCATTTT. Residues: CATSRATLNSNQPQHF.

This rearrangement joins TRBV6-1 to TRBJ2-1; 10 bases line up with TRBD2. CDR3 length equals 14 residues. The junction had 6 bases not matched to a gene; V was cut back by 10 bases and J by 3 bases. CDR1 and CDR2 (germline): MNHNS, SASEGT. CDR3 loop: CATHGLAVYNEQFF. The CDR3 DNA reads as TGTGCCACCCACGGACTAGCGGTCTACAATGAGCAGTTCTTC.

The rearrangement uses TRBV29-1 and TRBJ2-7; D unresolved. Germline CDR1 reads SQVTM; CDR2 reads ANQGSEA. The CDR3 extends over 9 amino acids. Trimming stripped 4 bases from V and 6 bases from J, with 4 bases between. The CDR3 DNA sequence: TGCAGCGTTGGCTCCGAGCAGTACTTC. It codes for CSVGSEQYF.

This clonotype was detected a few times. V usage is TRBV12-3 or TRBV12-4 and J usage is TRBJ1-1, with a weak D call TRBD1 (5 bases). This CDR3 has 13 residues. Between the trimmed V and J ends, which lost 4 bases and 4 bases, there was a span of 10 bases. The CDR3: CASSSSGTTEAFF. In DNA form, the CDR3 reads TGTGCCAGCAGTTCATCAGGGACCACTGAAGCTTTCTTT.

The CDR3 reads CASTGTSGENTGELFF. CDR3 nucleotides: TGCGCCAGTACCGGGACTAGCGGGGAGAACACCGGGGAGCTGTTTTTT. This chain links TRBV5-1 with TRBJ2-2; 13 bases fit TRBD2. With 8 bases clipped from V and 1 base from J, the junction kept 5 bases outside the gene matches. Germline CDR1 is SGHRS and CDR2 is YFSETQ. The CDR3 consists of 16 residues.